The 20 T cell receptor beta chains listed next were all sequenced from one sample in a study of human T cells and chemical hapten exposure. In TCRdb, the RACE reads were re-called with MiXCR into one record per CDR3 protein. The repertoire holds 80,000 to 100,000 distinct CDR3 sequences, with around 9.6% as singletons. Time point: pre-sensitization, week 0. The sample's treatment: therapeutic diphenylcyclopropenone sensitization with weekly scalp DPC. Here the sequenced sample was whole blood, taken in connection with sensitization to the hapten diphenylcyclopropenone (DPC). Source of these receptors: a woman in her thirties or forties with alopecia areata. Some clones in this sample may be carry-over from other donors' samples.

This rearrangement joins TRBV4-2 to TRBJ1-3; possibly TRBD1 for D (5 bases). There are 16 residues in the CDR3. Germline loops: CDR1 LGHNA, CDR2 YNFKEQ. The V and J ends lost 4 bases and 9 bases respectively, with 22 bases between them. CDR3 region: CASSPNRGGGYSTIYF. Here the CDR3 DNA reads TGTGCCAGCAGCCCAAACCGCGGTGGGGGTTATAGCACCATATATTTT.

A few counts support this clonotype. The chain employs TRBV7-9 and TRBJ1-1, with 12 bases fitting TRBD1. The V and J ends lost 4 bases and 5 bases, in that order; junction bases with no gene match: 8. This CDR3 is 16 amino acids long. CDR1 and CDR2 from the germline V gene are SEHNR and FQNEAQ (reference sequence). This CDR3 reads CASSSGGTGGRTEAFF. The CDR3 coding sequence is TGTGCCAGCAGCTCAGGAGGGACAGGGGGCCGTACTGAAGCTTTCTTT.

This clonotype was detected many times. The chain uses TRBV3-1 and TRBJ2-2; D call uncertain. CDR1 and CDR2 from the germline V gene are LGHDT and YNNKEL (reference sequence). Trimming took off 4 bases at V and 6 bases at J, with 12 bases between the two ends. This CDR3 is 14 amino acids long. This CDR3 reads CASSLQMGSGELFF. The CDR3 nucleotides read TGTGCCAGCAGCCTTCAAATGGGGTCCGGGGAGCTGTTTTTT.

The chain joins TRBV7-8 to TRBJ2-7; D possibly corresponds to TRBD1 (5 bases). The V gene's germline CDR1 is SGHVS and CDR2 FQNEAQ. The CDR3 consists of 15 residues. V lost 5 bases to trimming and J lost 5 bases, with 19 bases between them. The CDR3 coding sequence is TGTGCCAGCAGCACCAACGCGGACACTTCTCACGAGCAGTACTTC. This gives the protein CASSTNADTSHEQYF.

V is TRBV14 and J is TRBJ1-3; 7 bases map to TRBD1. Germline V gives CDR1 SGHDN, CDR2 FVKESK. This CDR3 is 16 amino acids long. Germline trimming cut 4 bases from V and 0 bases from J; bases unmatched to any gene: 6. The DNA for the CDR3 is TGTGCCAGCAGCCCGAGCCGGGACAGCTCTGGAAACACCATATATTTT. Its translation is CASSPSRDSSGNTIYF.

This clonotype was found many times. The CDR3 nucleotides are TGTGCCCACCCTGGAGGAGAGGGGGCACTTAACTATGGCTACACCTTC. Translation: CAHPGGEGALNYGYTF. J is TRBJ1-2 and V is TRBV27; 7 positions agree with TRBD1. V was clipped by 11 bases and J by 1 base; unmatched bases: 16. The germline CDR1 and CDR2 sequences are MNHEY and SMNVEV (reference sequence). The CDR3 loop spans 16 amino acids.

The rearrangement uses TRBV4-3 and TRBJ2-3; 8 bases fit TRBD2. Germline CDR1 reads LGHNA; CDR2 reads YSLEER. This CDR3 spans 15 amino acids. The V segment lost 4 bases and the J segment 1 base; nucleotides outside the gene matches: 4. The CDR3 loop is CASSLNSGGTDTQYF. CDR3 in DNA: TGCGCCAGCAGCCTTAATAGCGGGGGCACAGATACGCAGTATTTT.

The CDR3 spells CASRNPAGENTDTQYF. The CDR3 bases are TGTGCCAGCCGGAACCCTGCGGGGGAAAACACAGATACGCAGTATTTT. The rearrangement joins TRBV7-8 to TRBJ2-3; the match to TRBD2 covers 7 bases. Germline trimming cut 8 bases from V and 2 bases from J; bases unmatched to any gene: 13. Per the germline V gene, CDR1 is SGHVS and CDR2 is FQNEAQ. The CDR3 extends over 16 amino acids. The full variable domain, its missing parts supplied by reference TRBV7-8 and TRBJ2-3, is GAGVSQSPRYKVAKRGQDVALRCDPISGHVSLFWYQQALGQGPEFLTYFQNEAQLDKSGLPSDRFFAERPEGSVSTLKIQRTQQEDSAVYLCASRNPAGENTDTQYFGPGTRLTVL.

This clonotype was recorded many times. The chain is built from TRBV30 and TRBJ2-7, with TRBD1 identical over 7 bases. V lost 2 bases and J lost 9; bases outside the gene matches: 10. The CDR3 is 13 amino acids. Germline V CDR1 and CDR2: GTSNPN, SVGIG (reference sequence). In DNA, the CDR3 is TGTGCCTGGAGTTTGGTCGAGACAGGGACGCAGTACTTC. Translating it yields CAWSLVETGTQYF. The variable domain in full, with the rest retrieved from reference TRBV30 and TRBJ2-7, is SQTIHQWPATLVQPVGSPLSLECTVEGTSNPNLYWYRQAAGRGLQLLFYSVGIGQISSEVPQNLSASRPQDRQFILSSKKLLLSDSGFYLCAWSLVETGTQYFGPGTRLTVT.

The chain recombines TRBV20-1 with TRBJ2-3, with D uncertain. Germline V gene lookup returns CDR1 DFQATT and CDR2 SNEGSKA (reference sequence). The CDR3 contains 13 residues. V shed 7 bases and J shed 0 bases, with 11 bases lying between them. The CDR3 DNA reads TGCAGTGTTCGGGTCCATAGCACAGATACGCAGTATTTT. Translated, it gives CSVRVHSTDTQYF.

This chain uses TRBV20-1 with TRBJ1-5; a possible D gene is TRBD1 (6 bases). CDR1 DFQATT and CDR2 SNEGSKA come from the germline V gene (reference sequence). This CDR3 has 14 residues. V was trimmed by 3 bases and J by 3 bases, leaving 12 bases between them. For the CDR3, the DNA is TGCAGTGCTAGTGCAGGGGTGAACAATCAGCCCCAGCATTTT. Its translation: CSASAGVNNQPQHF.

CDR3 in amino acids: CASSLADYEQYF. Written as DNA, the CDR3 is TGTGCCAGCAGCTTAGCTGACTACGAGCAGTACTTC. The chain joins TRBV7-9 to TRBJ2-7; D is undetermined. CDR3 length: 12 residues. Germline assignment: CDR1 SEHNR and CDR2 FQNEAQ (reference sequence). V gave up 0 bases and J gave up 3 bases, with 3 bases separating them. The variable domain in full, completed from reference TRBV7-9 and TRBJ2-7, reads DTGVSQNPRHKITKRGQNVTFRCDPISEHNRLYWYRQTLGQGPEFLTYFQNEAQLEKSRLLSDRFSAERPKGSFSTLEIQRTEQGDSAMYLCASSLADYEQYFGPGTRLTVT.

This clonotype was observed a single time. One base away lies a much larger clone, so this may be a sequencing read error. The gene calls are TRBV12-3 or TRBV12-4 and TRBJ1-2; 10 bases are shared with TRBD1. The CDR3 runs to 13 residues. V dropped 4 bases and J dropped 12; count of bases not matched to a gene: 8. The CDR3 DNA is TGTGCCAGCAGTTCAACACCGGGACAGGGGCACACCTTC. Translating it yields CASSSTPGQGHTF.

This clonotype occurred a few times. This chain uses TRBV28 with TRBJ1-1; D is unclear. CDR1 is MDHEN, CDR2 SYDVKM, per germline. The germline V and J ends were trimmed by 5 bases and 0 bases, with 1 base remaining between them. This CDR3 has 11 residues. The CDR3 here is CASSMNTEAFF. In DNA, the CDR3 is TGTGCCAGCAGTATGAACACTGAAGCTTTCTTT.

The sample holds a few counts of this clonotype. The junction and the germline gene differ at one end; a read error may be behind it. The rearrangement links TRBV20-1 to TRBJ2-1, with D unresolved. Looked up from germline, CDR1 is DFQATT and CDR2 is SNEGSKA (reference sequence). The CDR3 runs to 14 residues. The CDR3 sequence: CSARGSRSYNEQFF. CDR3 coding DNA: TGCAGTGCCAGAGGCAGCAGATCCTACAATGAGCAGTTCTTC.

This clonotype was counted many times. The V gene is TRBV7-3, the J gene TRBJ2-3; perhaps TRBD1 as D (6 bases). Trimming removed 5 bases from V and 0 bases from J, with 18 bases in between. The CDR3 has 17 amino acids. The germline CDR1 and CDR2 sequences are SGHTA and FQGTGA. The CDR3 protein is CASSPYNRVSSTDTQYF. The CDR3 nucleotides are TGTGCCAGCAGCCCGTACAACAGGGTGTCCAGCACAGATACGCAGTATTTT.

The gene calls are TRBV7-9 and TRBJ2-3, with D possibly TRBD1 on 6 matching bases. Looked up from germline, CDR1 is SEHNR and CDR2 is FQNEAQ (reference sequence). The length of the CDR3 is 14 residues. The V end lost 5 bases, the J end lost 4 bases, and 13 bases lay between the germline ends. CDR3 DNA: TGTGCCAGCAGCCAAGGGGGAGAGGCAGATACGCAGTATTTT. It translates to CASSQGGEADTQYF.

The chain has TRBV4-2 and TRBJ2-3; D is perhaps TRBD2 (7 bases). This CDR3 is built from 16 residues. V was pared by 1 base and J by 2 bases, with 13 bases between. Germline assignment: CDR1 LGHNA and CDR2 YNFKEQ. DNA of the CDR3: TGTGCCAGCAGCCAAGGGGCGGGGGCCTTCACAGATACGCAGTATTTT. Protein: CASSQGAGAFTDTQYF.

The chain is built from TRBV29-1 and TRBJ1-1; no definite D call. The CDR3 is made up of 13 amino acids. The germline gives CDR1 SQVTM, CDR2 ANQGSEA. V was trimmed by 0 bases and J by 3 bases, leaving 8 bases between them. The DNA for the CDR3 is TGCAGCGTTGAAGATGGGAGGCACACTGAAGCTTTCTTT. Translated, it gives CSVEDGRHTEAFF.

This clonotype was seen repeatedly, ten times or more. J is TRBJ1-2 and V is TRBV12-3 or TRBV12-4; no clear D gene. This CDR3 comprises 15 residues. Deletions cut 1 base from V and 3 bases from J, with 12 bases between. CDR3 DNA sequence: TGTGCCAGCAGTTTAGAGGCCTACCGATACTATGGCTACACCTTC. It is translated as CASSLEAYRYYGYTF.